This TCR beta chain was identified during a study of T cell changes during pregnancy in multiple sclerosis. Generated by immunoSEQ multiplex PCR, the TCRdb table keeps only in-frame clones and is missing some. Of tens of thousands of clones in the sample, around 92% are singletons; the top ten hold about 0.85%. The V gene end was trimmed by 5 bases and the J gene end by 0 bases; junction bases not matched to a gene: 1. Per the germline V gene, CDR1 is SEHNR and CDR2 is FQNEAQ (reference sequence). The CDR3 loop spans 14 amino acids. This TCR came from a female donor with multiple sclerosis, enrolled in a pregnancy study. This specimen was peripheral blood, taken in the first trimester of pregnancy. V and J are TRBV7-9 and TRBJ2-3; TRBD1 agrees at 8 bases. In DNA form, the CDR3 reads TGTGCCAGCAGCCGGACAGGGAGCACAGATACGCAGTATTTT. This translates into CASSRTGSTDTQYF.